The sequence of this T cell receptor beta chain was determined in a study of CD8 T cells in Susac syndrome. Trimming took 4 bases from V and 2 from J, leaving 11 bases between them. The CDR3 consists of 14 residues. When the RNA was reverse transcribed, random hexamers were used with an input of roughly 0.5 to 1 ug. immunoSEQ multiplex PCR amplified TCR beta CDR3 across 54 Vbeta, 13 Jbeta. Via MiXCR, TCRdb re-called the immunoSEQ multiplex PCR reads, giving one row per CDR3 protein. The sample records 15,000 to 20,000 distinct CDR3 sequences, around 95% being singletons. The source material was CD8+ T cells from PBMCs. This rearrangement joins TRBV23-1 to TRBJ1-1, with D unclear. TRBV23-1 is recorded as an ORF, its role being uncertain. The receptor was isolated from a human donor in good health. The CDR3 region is CASSPGGVNTEAFF. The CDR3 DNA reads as TGCGCCAGCAGTCCAGGCGGAGTCAACACTGAAGCTTTCTTT.